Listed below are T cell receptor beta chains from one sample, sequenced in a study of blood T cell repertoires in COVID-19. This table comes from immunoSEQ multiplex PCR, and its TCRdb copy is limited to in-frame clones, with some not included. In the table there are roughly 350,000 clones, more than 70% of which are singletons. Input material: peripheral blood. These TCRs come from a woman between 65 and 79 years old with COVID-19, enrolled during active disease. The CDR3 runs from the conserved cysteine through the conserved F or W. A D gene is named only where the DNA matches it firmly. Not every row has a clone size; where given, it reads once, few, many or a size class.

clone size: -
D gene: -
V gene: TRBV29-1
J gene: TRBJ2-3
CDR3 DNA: TGCAGCGTTGTCGGTTCAGGGATGAGCACAGATACGCAGTATTTT
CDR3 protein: CSVVGSGMSTDTQYF

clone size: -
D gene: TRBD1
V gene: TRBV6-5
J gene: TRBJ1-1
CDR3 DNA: TGTGCCAGCAGTTACTCCCTCGACAGGGGGGCTTTCTTT
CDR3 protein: CASSYSLDRGAFF

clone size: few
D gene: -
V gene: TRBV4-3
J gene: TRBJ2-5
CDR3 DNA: TGCGCCAGCAGCCAGCACCGGGACACCAAAGAGACCCAGTACTTC
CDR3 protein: CASSQHRDTKETQYF

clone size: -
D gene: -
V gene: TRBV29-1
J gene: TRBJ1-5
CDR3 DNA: TGCAGCGTTGAGGGCCAGGGGTGGGGTCAGCCCCAGCATTTT
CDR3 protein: CSVEGQGWGQPQHF

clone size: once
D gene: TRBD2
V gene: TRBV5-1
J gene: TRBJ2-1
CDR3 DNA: TGCGCCAGCAGCTTGGCCGGGGAGGGGTTAAGGAATGAGCAGTTCTTC
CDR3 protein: CASSLAGEGLRNEQFF

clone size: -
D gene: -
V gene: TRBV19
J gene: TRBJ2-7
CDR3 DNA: TGTGCCAGTAAGTCGGGGAGCTCCTACGAGCAGTACTTC
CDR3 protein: CASKSGSSYEQYF

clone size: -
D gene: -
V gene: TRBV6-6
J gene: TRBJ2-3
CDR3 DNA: TGTGCCAGCAGCGGACAGAATACGCAGTATTTT
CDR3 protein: CASSGQNTQYF

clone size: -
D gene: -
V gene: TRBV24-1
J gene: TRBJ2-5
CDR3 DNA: TGTGCCACCTCCCCCTCCCCGGGACAAGCAGAAGAGACCCAGTACTTC
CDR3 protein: CATSPSPGQAEETQYF

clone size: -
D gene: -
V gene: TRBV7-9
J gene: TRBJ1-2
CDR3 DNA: TGTGCCAGCAGCCCCAAGGGGGGGAGCTATGGCTACACCTTC
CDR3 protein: CASSPKGGSYGYTF

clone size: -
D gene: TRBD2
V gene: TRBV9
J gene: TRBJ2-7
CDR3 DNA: TGTGCCAGCAGCGTAGCATCAAGCGGGGGGGCTTACGAGCAGTACTTC
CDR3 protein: CASSVASSGGAYEQYF

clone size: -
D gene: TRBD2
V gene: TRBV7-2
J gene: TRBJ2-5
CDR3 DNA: TGTGCCAGCAGCTTAGGAGCGACTAGCGGGGGGGAAGAGACCCAGTACTTC
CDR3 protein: CASSLGATSGGEETQYF

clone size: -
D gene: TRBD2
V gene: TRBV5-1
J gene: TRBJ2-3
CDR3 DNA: TGCGCCAGCAGGCAAGAGCGGGGGGCAGATACGCAGTATTTT
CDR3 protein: CASRQERGADTQYF

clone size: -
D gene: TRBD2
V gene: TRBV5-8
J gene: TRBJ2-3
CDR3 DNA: TGTGCCAGCAGCTTGGTAGCGGGGGGGCCGAATACGCAGTATTTT
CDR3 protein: CASSLVAGGPNTQYF

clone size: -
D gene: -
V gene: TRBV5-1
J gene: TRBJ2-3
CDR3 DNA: TGCGCCAGCAGCTTGGCTTTAAAACAGGGAGGGCACGCAGATACGCAGTATTTT
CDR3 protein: CASSLALKQGGHADTQYF

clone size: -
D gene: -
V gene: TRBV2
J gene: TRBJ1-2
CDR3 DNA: TGTGCCAGCAGTGAACAGGGGTATGGCTACACCTTC
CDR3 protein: CASSEQGYGYTF

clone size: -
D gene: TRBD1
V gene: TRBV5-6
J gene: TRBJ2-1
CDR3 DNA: TGTGCCAGCAGCTTGGAGGGCAGGGGGATCTACAATGAGCAGTTCTTC
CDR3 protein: CASSLEGRGIYNEQFF